This entry concerns a single T cell receptor (beta chain). What it recognizes is unknown. 5'RACE primed from the constant segment yielded TCR alpha and TCR beta cDNA libraries bearing sample barcodes and UMIs. TCRdb recomputed calls from the 5' RACE reads with MiXCR, one row per CDR3 protein. The table has roughly 350,000 distinct CDR3 sequences, more than 20% seen once. The data belong to a study of T-cell memory formation after mild COVID-19. Study-wide background: TCR clusters showed largely donor specificity.

The V and J ends lost 1 base and 6 bases, in that order; junction bases with no gene match: 8. Germline V gene data show CDR1 as SEHNR and CDR2 as FQNEAQ (reference sequence). The CDR3 sequence is 17 residues long. Points from the study as a whole: Largely, contracting CD4+ clones fell within CM and EM, and contracting CD8+ clones within EMRA.

This chain links TRBV7-9 with TRBJ2-2; 10 positions agree with TRBD2. This clonotype originated in an adult woman who had mild COVID-19 (a few samples of this study predate the infection). Cell type and time point are not known. The sample comprised PBMCs or a T cell subset sorted from them (not recorded which). The CDR3 nucleotides are TGTGCCAGCAGCTTAGTTCCTAGCGGGAGAGGCGCCGGGGAGCTGTTTTTT. It encodes CASSLVPSGRGAGELFF.